The next 21 T cell receptor beta chains were all read from a single sample in a study of blood T cell repertoires in COVID-19. Sequencing used immunoSEQ multiplex PCR; TCRdb keeps in-frame clones, though not all of them. The sample carries 200,000 to 250,000 clones, over 75% recorded once. Sequencing was performed on PBMCs or T cells enriched from blood (not recorded which). The receptors originated from a middle-aged woman with acute COVID-19.

The chain links TRBV2 to TRBJ2-3, with D possibly matching TRBD1 (5 bases). This CDR3 has 14 amino acids. The germline V and J ends were trimmed by 7 bases and 0 bases, with 11 bases remaining between them. Germline CDR1 SNHLY, CDR2 FYNNEI. CDR3 nucleotide sequence: TGTGCCAGCATGGAACAGGTTAGCACAGATACGCAGTATTTT. It translates to CASMEQVSTDTQYF.

This sequence joins TRBV7-2 and TRBJ2-1; 10 positions match TRBD2. J was trimmed by 0 bases and V by 4 bases; bases with no gene match: 6. CDR3 length: 17 residues. Germline CDR1 is SGHTA and CDR2 is FQGNSA. The CDR3 region has the DNA TGTGCCAGCAGCTCTAGCGGGAGATCCGGCTCCTACAATGAGCAGTTCTTC. Translating it yields CASSSSGRSGSYNEQFF.

This clone occurred once. The chain employs TRBV29-1 and TRBJ1-5; D might be TRBD1 (5 bases). Germline V gives CDR1 SQVTM, CDR2 ANQGSEA. This CDR3 comprises 13 residues. Trimming cost V 6 bases and J 7 bases, with 16 bases left between them. CDR3 nucleotides: TGCAGCGTCGCTCAAGGGGCGAGCCAGCCCCAGCATTTT. This codes for CSVAQGASQPQHF.

The chain has TRBV29-1 and TRBJ2-6; TRBD2 might be the D (5 bases). Trimming left V 4 bases short and J 2 bases short, with 12 bases between. CDR1 is SQVTM, CDR2 ANQGSEA, per germline. This CDR3 is built from 15 residues. The CDR3 spells CSVGRIGAGANVLTF. The CDR3 region has the DNA TGCAGCGTTGGGAGGATTGGGGCTGGGGCCAACGTCCTGACTTTC.

The rearrangement uses TRBV2 and TRBJ1-5; D is ambiguous. Germline V gene data show CDR1 as SNHLY and CDR2 as FYNNEI. The CDR3 is 13 residues long. V was shortened by 1 base and J by 4 bases, with 5 bases between the two germline ends. In DNA form, the CDR3 reads TGTGCCAGCAGTGAAGTGGCTAATCAGCCCCAGCATTTT. The encoded protein is CASSEVANQPQHF.

This chain links TRBV28 with TRBJ2-7; a possible D gene is TRBD2 (6 bases). There are 18 residues in the CDR3. Germline V gene data show CDR1 as MDHEN and CDR2 as SYDVKM. V was shortened by 2 bases and J by 3 bases, with 23 bases between the two germline ends. CDR3 DNA sequence: TGTGCCAGCAGTTTAATTATATCGGGACTTACTTTTGGCTACGAGCAGTACTTC. It encodes CASSLIISGLTFGYEQYF.

The chain links TRBV6-5 to TRBJ1-6; 7 nucleotides align to TRBD1. CDR3 size: 15 residues. Germline CDR1 MNHEY, CDR2 SVGAGI. J gave up 2 bases and V 6 bases, and 4 bases lay outside the gene matches. CDR3 nucleotide sequence: TGTGCCAGCAGCCAAGGGACAGCCTATAATTCACCCCTCCACTTT. Protein sequence: CASSQGTAYNSPLHF.

This chain joins TRBV7-9 and TRBJ1-2, with 8 bases aligning to TRBD1. Unmatched junction bases numbered 1, after V lost 2 bases and J lost 2 bases. Germline V gives CDR1 SEHNR, CDR2 FQNEAQ (reference sequence). The CDR3 is 14 residues long. CDR3 nucleotides: TGTGCCAGCAGCTTAACAGGGGGGAACTATGGCTACACCTTC. Residues: CASSLTGGNYGYTF.

The chain has TRBV19 and TRBJ2-7; TRBD2 agrees at 7 bases. The CDR3 loop spans 15 amino acids. J lost 0 bases, V lost 1 base, and 3 bases had no gene match. CDR1 is LNHDA and CDR2 is SQIVND in the germline V gene (reference sequence). The CDR3 protein is CASSIVGGSSYEQYF. In nucleotides, the CDR3 is TGTGCCAGTAGTATAGTCGGCGGGAGCTCCTACGAGCAGTACTTC.

The chain recombines TRBV16 with TRBJ1-5; a possible D gene is TRBD1 (5 bases). Germline V gene data show CDR1 as KGHSY and CDR2 as FQNENV. Between the trimmed V and J ends, which lost 3 bases and 0 bases, there was a span of 12 bases. The CDR3 sequence is 16 residues long. Here the CDR3 reads CASSHPGGSSNQPQHF. Written as DNA, the CDR3 is TGTGCCAGCAGCCACCCGGGGGGGAGTAGCAATCAGCCCCAGCATTTT.

Turning to this clone: Distinct nucleotide sequences in the sample also encode this CDR3. The genes are TRBV12-3 or TRBV12-4 and TRBJ2-7; D is possibly TRBD1 (5 bases). Trimming left V 3 bases short and J 4 bases short, with 7 bases between. The CDR3 runs 12 residues. CDR3 in amino acids: CASSLQGYEQYF. CDR3 DNA: TGTGCCAGCAGTTTGCAGGGATACGAGCAGTACTTC.

J is TRBJ1-2 and V is TRBV29-1, with 7 positions matching TRBD1. Trimming at V came to 4 bases and at J to 1 base, leaving 9 bases not matched to a gene. CDR3 size: 15 residues. Germline CDR1 reads SQVTM; CDR2 reads ANQGSEA. The CDR3 loop reads CSVARRRDSNYGYTF. In nucleotides, the CDR3 is TGCAGCGTTGCTCGTCGTCGGGACAGTAACTATGGCTACACCTTC.

This sequence joins TRBV10-2 and TRBJ1-5; D unclear. Per the germline V gene, CDR1 is WSHSY and CDR2 is SAAADI. This CDR3 is built from 14 residues. The V and J ends lost 0 bases and 1 base respectively, with 4 bases between them. CDR3 protein: CASSESSSNQPQHF. The CDR3 DNA follows: TGCGCCAGCAGTGAGTCGTCAAGCAATCAGCCCCAGCATTTT.

The rearrangement uses TRBV18 and TRBJ2-2, with 10 positions matching TRBD2. The CDR3 totals 18 residues. The germline gives CDR1 KGHSH, CDR2 LQKENI. V shed 5 bases and J 1 base; nucleotides not matched to a gene: 10. CDR3: CASSENPGLAVNTGELFF. DNA of the CDR3: TGTGCCAGCTCAGAAAACCCTGGACTAGCGGTGAACACCGGGGAGCTGTTTTTT.

The J gene is TRBJ2-3, the V gene TRBV2, with unresolved D. The CDR3 sequence is 11 residues long. CDR1 SNHLY and CDR2 FYNNEI come from the germline V gene. V was shortened by 8 bases and J by 4 bases, with 7 bases between the two germline ends. The CDR3 protein is CASSRADTQYF. The CDR3 DNA is TGTGCCAGCTCTCGGGCAGATACGCAGTATTTT.

The V gene is TRBV7-2, the J gene TRBJ1-6, with 7 bases matching TRBD1. V lost 4 bases, J lost 8 bases, and 8 bases stayed unmatched. This CDR3 spans 15 amino acids. From germline, CDR1 is SGHTA and CDR2 FQGNSA. The CDR3 region has the DNA TGTGCCAGCAGCTCGCAGGGGGGATTGGATTCACCCCTCCACTTT. It specifies CASSSQGGLDSPLHF.

This clone was observed once. The chain employs TRBV2 and TRBJ1-5; D remains unclear. V gave up 7 bases and J gave up 0 bases, with 13 bases separating them. This CDR3 has 15 residues. Germline assignment: CDR1 SNHLY and CDR2 FYNNEI. CDR3: CASTVGDYSNQPQHF. For the CDR3, the DNA is TGTGCCAGCACCGTGGGAGATTATAGCAATCAGCCCCAGCATTTT.

This rearrangement joins TRBV29-1 to TRBJ1-2, with D uncertain. The CDR3 consists of 15 residues. V shed 4 bases and J shed 2 bases, with 17 bases lying between them. Germline CDR1 and CDR2: SQVTM and ANQGSEA. CDR3 coding DNA: TGCAGCGTTGGGGTTCCGGCAGGCGGGAACTATGGCTACACCTTC. It encodes CSVGVPAGGNYGYTF.

This clone was counted between two and nine times. This sample includes further DNA sequences coding for the same CDR3. This chain joins TRBV12-3 or TRBV12-4 and TRBJ1-1; the D gene is possibly TRBD1 (5 bases). This CDR3 is 12 amino acids long. Trimming pared 3 bases from V and 5 bases from J, leaving 7 bases between. The CDR3, as DNA: TGTGCCAGCAGTTTCCAGGGAACTGAAGCTTTCTTT. It specifies CASSFQGTEAFF.

The V call is TRBV18, the J call TRBJ1-1; no clear D gene. The germline V gene encodes CDR1 KGHSH and CDR2 LQKENI. CDR3 length equals 16 residues. Trimming pared 3 bases from V and 3 bases from J, leaving 17 bases between. CDR3 nucleotides: TGTGCCAGCTCACCCCTCCCTAGAAGTGGCGACACTGAAGCTTTCTTT. Protein sequence: CASSPLPRSGDTEAFF.

J is TRBJ1-5 and V is TRBV28; a weak D match, TRBD1 (5 bases). V was clipped by 1 base and J by 4 bases, with 11 bases between them. The CDR3 runs to 15 residues. CDR1 and CDR2 from the germline V gene are MDHEN and SYDVKM. For the CDR3, the DNA is TGTGCCAGCAGTTTATATACAGGCCCGAATCAGCCCCAGCATTTT. It yields the protein CASSLYTGPNQPQHF.